This T cell receptor (beta chain) was retrieved from a study of technical replicates of blood from several donors. This CDR3 spans 14 amino acids. The V gene's germline CDR1 is SGHTS and CDR2 YDEGEE. V shed 4 bases and J 3 bases; nucleotides not matched to a gene: 5. Clones were sequenced by immunoSEQ multiplex PCR, and TCRdb holds only the in-frame ones, with some missing. There are about 66,000 clones in the sample; roughly 90% occur only once, and approximately 4.4% lies in the top ten. The sequencing sample was made of PBMCs. The chain is built from TRBV5-8 and TRBJ2-5; 8 bases match TRBD1. This TCR derives from a human donor in good health. Some clones in this sample may be carry-over from other donors' samples. As DNA, the CDR3 is TGTGCCAGCAGCCCCCGGACAGGGAAAGAGACCCAGTACTTC. It encodes CASSPRTGKETQYF. Full variable domain (rest looked up from reference TRBV5-8 and TRBJ2-5): EAGVTQSPTHLIKTRGQQATLRCSPISGHTSVYWYQQALGLGLQFLLWYDEGEERNRGNFPPRFSGRQFPNYSSELNVNALELEDSALYLCASSPRTGKETQYFGPGTRLLVL.